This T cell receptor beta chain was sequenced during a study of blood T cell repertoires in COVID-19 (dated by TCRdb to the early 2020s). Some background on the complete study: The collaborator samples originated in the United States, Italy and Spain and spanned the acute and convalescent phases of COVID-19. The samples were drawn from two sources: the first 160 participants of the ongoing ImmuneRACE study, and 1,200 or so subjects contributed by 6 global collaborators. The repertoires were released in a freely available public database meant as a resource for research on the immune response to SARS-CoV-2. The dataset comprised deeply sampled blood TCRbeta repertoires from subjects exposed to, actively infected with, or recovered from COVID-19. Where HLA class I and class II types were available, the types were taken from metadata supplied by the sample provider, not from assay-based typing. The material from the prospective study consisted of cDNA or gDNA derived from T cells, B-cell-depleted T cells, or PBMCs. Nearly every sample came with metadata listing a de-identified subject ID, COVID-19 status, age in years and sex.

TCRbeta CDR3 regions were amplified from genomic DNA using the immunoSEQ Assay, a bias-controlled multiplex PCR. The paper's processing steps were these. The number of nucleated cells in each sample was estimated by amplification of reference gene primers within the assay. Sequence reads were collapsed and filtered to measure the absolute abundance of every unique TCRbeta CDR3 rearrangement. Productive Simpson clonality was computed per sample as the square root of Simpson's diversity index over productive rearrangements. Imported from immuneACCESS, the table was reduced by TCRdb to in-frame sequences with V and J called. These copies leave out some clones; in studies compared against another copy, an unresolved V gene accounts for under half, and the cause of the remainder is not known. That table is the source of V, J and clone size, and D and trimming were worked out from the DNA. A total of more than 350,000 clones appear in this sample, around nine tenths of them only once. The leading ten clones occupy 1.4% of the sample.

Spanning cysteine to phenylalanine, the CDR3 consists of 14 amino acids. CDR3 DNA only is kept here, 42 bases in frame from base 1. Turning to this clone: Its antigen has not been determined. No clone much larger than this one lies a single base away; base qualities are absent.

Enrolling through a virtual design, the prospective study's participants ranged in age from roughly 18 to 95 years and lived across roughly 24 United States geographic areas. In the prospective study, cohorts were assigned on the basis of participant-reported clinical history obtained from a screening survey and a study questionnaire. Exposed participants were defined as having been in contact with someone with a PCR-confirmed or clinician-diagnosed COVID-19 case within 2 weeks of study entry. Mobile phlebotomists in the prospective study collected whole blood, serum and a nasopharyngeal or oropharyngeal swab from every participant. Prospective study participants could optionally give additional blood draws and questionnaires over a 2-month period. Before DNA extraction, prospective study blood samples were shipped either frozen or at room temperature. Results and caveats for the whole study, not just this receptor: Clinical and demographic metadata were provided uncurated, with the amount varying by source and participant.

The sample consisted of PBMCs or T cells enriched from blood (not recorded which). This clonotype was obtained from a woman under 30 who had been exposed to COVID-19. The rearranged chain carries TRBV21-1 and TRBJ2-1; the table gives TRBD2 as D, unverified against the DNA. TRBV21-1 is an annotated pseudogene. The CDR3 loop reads CASDFSGGDNEQFF. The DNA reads TGTGCCAGCGACTTTAGCGGGGGGGACAATGAGCAGTTCTTC.